A single sample is the source of the 5 T cell receptor beta chains below, sequenced in a study of cytomegalovirus exposure and HLA in healthy donors. It was with 60 Vbeta and 13 Jbeta primers that the PCR ran. Profiled with immunoSEQ multiplex PCR; TCRdb holds only in-frame clones, not every one. This table has fewer than 250,000 clones, roughly four fifths appearing once. Sequenced: PBMCs. These receptors were taken from a woman aged 45-59 years in good health and CMV-seropositive.

The CDR3 nucleotides read TGTGCCAGCAGCTCACTAGGGACTAATGAAAAACTGTTTTTT. Its translation is CASSSLGTNEKLFF. The J gene is TRBJ1-4, the V gene TRBV7-6; D remains unclear. CDR1 and CDR2 (germline): SGHVS, FNYEAQ. V shed 4 bases and J shed 2 bases, with 8 bases lying between them. The CDR3 is made up of 14 amino acids.

This rearrangement joins TRBV6-4 to TRBJ1-1; perhaps TRBD1 as D (6 bases). Germline CDR1 is MRHNA and CDR2 is SNTAGT. The CDR3 spans 13 residues. Trimming took 0 bases from V and 11 from J, leaving 13 bases between them. The CDR3 DNA sequence: TGTGCCAGCAGTGACTCGACACAGGGTGAGGCTTTCTTT. It is translated as CASSDSTQGEAFF.

This clone came up a few times. V gene TRBV6-1 combines with J gene TRBJ1-4, with 9 bases identical to TRBD1. Germline-derived CDR1 and CDR2 are MNHNS and SASEGT. V lost 5 bases, J lost 8 bases, and 9 bases stayed unmatched. This CDR3 region has 15 residues. This CDR3 reads CASSSPGTGREKLFF. The CDR3 coding sequence is TGTGCCAGCAGTTCTCCCGGGACAGGGCGAGAAAAACTGTTTTTT.

The chain uses TRBV6-6 and TRBJ1-2; a weak D match, TRBD1 (6 bases). The CDR3 totals 15 residues. The germline V gene has CDR1 MNHNY and CDR2 SVGAGI (reference sequence). Trimming shortened V by 5 bases and J by 0 bases, and 13 bases separated the two germline ends. The CDR3 sequence: CASSIIQGSNYGYTF. The CDR3 DNA is TGTGCCAGCAGTATCATACAGGGATCTAACTATGGCTACACCTTC.

This sequence joins TRBV30 and TRBJ1-5; D ambiguous. Looked up from germline, CDR1 is GTSNPN and CDR2 is SVGIG (reference sequence). V lost 1 base and J lost 6, with 10 bases in between. CDR3 length: 13 residues. CDR3 residues: CAWSAIAGQPQHF. CDR3 bases: TGTGCCTGGAGTGCTATCGCCGGTCAGCCCCAGCATTTT.